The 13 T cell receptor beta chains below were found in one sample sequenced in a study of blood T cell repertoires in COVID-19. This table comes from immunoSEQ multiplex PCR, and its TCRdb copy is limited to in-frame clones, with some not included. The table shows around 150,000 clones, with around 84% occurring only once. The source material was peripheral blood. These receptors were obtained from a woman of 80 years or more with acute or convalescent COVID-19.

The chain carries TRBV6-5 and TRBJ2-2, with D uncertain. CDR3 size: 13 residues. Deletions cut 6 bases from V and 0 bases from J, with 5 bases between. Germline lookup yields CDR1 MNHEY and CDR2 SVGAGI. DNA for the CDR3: TGTGCCAGCAGACAAACGAACACCGGGGAGCTGTTTTTT. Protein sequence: CASRQTNTGELFF.

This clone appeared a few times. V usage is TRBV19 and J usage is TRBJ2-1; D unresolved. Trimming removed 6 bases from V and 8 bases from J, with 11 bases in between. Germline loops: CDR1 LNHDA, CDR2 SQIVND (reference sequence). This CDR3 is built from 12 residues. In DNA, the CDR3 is TGTGCCAGTAGGCGTACTTCCCATGAGCAGTTCTTC. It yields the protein CASRRTSHEQFF.

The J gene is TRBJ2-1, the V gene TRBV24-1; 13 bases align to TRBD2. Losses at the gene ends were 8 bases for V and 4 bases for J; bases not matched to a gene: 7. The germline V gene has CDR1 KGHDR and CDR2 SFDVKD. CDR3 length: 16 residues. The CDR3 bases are TGTGCCACCACTAGAATGGGACTAGCGGGGTACAATGAGCAGTTCTTC. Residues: CATTRMGLAGYNEQFF.

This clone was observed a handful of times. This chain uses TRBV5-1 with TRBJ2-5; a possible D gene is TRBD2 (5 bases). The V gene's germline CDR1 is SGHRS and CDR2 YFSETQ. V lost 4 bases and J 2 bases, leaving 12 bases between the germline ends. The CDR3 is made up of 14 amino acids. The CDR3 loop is CASSADGGQETQYF. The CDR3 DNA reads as TGCGCCAGCAGCGCGGACGGCGGGCAAGAGACCCAGTACTTC.

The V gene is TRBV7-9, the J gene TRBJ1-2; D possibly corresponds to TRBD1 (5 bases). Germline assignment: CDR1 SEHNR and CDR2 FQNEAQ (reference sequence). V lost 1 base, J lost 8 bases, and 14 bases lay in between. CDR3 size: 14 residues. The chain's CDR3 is CASSLEVRGRGYTF. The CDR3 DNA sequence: TGTGCCAGCAGCTTAGAGGTCCGGGGGAGGGGCTACACCTTC.

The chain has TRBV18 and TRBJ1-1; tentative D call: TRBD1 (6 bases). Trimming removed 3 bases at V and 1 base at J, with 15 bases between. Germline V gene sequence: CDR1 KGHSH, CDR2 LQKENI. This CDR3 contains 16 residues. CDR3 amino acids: CASSPDRDIQNTEAFF. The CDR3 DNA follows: TGTGCCAGCTCACCCGACCGGGACATCCAGAACACTGAAGCTTTCTTT.

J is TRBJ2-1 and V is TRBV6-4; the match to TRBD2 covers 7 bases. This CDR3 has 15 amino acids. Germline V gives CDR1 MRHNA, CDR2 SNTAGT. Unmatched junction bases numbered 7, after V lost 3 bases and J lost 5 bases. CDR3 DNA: TGTGCCAGCAGTGATATCAGCGGGAATAACAATGAGCAGTTCTTC. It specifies CASSDISGNNNEQFF.

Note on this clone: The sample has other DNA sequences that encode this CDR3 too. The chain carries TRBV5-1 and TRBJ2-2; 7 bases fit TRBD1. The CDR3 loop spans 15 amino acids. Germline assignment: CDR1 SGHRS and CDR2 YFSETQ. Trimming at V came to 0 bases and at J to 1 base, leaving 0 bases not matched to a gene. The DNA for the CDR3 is TGCGCCAGCAGCTTGGGGACAGGGAACACCGGGGAGCTGTTTTTT. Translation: CASSLGTGNTGELFF.

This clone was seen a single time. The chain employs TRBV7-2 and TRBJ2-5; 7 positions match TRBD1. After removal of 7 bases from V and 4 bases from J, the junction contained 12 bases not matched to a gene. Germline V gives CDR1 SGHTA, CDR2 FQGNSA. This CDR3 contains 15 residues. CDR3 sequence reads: CASKTRQGRGETQYF. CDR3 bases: TGTGCCAGCAAAACCCGACAGGGCCGGGGAGAGACCCAGTACTTC.

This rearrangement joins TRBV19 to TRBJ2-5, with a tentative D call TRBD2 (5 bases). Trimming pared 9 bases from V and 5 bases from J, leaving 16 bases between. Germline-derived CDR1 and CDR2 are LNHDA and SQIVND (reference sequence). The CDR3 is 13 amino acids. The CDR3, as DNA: TGTGCCAGCTGTGCACGAGGCGGGGAGACCCAGTACTTC. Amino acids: CASCARGGETQYF.

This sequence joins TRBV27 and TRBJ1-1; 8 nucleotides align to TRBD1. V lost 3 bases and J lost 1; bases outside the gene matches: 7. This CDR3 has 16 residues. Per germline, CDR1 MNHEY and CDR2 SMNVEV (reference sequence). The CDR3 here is CASSFRPGTGNTEAFF. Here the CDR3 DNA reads TGTGCCAGCAGTTTTAGGCCCGGGACAGGGAACACTGAAGCTTTCTTT.

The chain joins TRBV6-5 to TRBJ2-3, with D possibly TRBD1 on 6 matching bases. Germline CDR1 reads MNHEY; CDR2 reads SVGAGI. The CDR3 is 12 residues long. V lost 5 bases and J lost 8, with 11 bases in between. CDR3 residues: CASSPGQTTQYF. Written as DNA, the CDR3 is TGTGCCAGCAGTCCCGGACAGACTACGCAGTATTTT.

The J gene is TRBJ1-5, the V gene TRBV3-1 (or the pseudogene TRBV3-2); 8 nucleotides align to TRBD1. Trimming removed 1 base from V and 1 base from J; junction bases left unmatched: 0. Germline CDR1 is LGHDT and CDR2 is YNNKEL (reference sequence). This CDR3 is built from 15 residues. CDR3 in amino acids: CASSQGTGSNQPQHF. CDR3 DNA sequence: TGTGCCAGCAGCCAAGGGACAGGGAGCAATCAGCCCCAGCATTTT.